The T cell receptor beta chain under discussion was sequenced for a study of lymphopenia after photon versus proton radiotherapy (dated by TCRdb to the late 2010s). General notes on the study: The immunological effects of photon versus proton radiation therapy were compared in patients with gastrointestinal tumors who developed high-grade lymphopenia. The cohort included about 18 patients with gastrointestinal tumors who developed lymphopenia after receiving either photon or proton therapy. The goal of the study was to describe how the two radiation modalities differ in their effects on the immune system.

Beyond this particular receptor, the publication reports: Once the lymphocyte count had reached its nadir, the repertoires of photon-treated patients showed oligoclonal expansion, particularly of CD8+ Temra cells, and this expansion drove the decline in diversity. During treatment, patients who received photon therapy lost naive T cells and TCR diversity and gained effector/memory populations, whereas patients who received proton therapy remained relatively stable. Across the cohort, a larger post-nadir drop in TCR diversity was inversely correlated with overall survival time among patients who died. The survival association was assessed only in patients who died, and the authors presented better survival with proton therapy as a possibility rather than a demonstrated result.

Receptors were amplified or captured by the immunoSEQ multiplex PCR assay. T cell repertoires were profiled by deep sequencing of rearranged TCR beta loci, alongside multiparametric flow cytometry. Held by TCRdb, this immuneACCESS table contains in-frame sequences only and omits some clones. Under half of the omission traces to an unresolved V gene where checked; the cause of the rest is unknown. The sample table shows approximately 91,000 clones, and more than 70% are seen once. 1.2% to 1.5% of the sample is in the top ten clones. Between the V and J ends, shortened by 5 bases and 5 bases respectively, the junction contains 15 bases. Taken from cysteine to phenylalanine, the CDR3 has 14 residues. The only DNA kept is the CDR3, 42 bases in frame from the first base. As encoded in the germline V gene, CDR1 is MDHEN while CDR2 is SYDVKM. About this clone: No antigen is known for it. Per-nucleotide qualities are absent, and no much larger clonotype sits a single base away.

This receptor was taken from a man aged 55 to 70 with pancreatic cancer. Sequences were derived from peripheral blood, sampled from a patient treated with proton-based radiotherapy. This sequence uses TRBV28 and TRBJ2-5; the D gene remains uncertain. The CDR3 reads CASSKFELLETQYF. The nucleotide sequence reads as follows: TGTGCCAGCAGTAAATTTGAGTTGTTGGAGACCCAGTACTTC.